This TCR beta chain was sequenced in a study of shared T cell receptors in the human thymus. V shed 0 bases, J shed 5 bases, and the junction held 12 bases outside the gene matches. The CDR3 has 16 amino acids. The germline V gene encodes CDR1 SQVTM and CDR2 ANQGSEA. Here immunoSEQ multiplex PCR was the method, and the copy in TCRdb shows in-frame clones only, minus some. The sample holds under 850,000 clones, roughly 90% seen once. This sample was shared with a second study, whose subject was human thymus T cells. That paper adds: Resections obtained during corrective heart surgery supplied the thymus tissue.

The chain joins TRBV29-1 to TRBJ2-7; 8 nucleotides match TRBD1. This TCR derives from a boy younger than two with a congenital heart defect. The sample comprised thymocytes. Here the CDR3 DNA reads TGCAGCGTTGAAGATGTGGGGGCAGGGGGCTACCACGAGCAGTACTTC. Protein product: CSVEDVGAGGYHEQYF.